This TCR beta chain originates from a study of T-cell reconstitution after alpha-beta-depleted transplantation in children (dated by TCRdb to the mid-2010s). About the full investigation: Using TCR repertoire profiling, the study quantitatively followed how T-cell immune reconstitution unfolded in children after TCRalphabeta/CD19-depleted allogeneic hematopoietic cell transplantation.

Interpreted using the paper, the treatment or condition label stands for: allogeneic hematopoietic cell transplantation with graft depleted of TCRalphabeta T cells and CD19 B cells. Transplant recipients were children who received TCRalphabeta/CD19-depleted allogeneic hematopoietic cell grafts. CDR1 and CDR2, looked up from the germline V gene (reference sequence), are DFQATT and SNEGSKA. The CDR3 measures 14 amino acids from cysteine to phenylalanine. Only the CDR3 portion is preserved as DNA: 42 bases, with reading frame beginning at the first base. V is cut back by 5 bases and J by 4 bases, with 8 bases in the junction unmatched. Receptors were amplified or captured by PCR. TCRdb shows the sequencer as Illumina HiSeq 2500. Molecular barcoding was employed in the preparation of TCR libraries, with unique molecular identifiers being used to normalize TCRbeta repertoire quantification. Starting from the raw public reads, TCRdb applied fastp trimming at Q25, assembled clones with MiXCR and retained in-frame beta chains. Identical CDR3 proteins give one entry, which carries the most common genes and DNA. The sample data list about 900,000 distinct CDR3 sequences, and 25% to 30% of these were observed just once. Jointly, the top ten make up over 25% of the sample.

A few counts support this clonotype. It lacks a known antigen. Within one base of it there is no much larger clone, and no base qualities were kept. The full study reports these points: The high TCRbeta diversity at day 60 in some patients was ascribed to recipient T cells and intrathymic progenitors that had survived conditioning. The apparently early alphabetaT-cell count recovery about two months after transplant was reportedly dependent on only several hundred rapidly expanded clones derived from non-depleted graft cells. Over subsequent months, a decline in hyperexpanded clone frequencies was noted, and after one year, T-cell counts and TCRbeta diversity were mostly ascribed to newly produced T cells.

This receptor was identified in a boy in the first two years of life who had a stem cell transplant for SCID, so the T cells may come from the graft donor. The chain employs TRBV20-1 and TRBJ2-3; 8 bases in the junction line up with TRBD1. Sequencing used PBMCs, mostly from graft donor cells, obtained 360 days after TCRalphabeta/CD19-depleted stem cell transplant. The DNA sequence follows: TGCAGTGCTCGGACAGGGCTAGGAGCAGATACGCAGTATTTT. Translation gives CSARTGLGADTQYF.